This T cell receptor (beta chain) was identified in a study of cytomegalovirus exposure and HLA in healthy donors. The study, taken as a whole, reports: Presence/absence analyses treated sequencing depth as roughly uniform across donors. Overall, around 160 TCR beta chains were annotated as cytomegalovirus-associated.

PCR primers comprised 60 Vbeta and 13 Jbeta primers. The protocol was immunoSEQ multiplex PCR, while the TCRdb copy is restricted to in-frame clones and leaves out a portion. The table shows fewer than 200,000 clones, with roughly four fifths occurring only once. Comment on this clone: Its antigen is not known.

The length of the CDR3 is 15 residues. With 4 bases clipped from V and 0 bases from J, the junction kept 4 bases outside the gene matches. Germline CDR1 reads SGHTS; CDR2 reads YDEGEE. The clonotype was recovered from a woman aged 18-29 years in good health and CMV-seronegative. Sequences were obtained from PBMCs. The chain uses TRBV5-8 and TRBJ2-4; 7 bases align to TRBD1. In DNA form, the CDR3 reads TGTGCCAGCAGCGGGGACAGATTAGCCAAAAACATTCAGTACTTC. Translating it yields CASSGDRLAKNIQYF.